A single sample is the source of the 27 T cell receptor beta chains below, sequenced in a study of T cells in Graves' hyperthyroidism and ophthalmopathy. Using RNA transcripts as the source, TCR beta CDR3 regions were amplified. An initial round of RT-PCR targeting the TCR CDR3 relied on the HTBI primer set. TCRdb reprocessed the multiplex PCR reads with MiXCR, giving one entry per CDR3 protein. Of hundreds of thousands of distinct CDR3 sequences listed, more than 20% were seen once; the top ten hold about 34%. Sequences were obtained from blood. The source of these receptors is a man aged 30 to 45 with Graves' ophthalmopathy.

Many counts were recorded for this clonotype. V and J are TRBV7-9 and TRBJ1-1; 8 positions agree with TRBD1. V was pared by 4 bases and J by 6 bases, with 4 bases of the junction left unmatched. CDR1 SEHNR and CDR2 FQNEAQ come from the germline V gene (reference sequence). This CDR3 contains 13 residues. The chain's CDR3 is CASSSDRGAEAFF. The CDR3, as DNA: TGTGCCAGCAGCTCAGACAGGGGAGCTGAAGCTTTCTTT.

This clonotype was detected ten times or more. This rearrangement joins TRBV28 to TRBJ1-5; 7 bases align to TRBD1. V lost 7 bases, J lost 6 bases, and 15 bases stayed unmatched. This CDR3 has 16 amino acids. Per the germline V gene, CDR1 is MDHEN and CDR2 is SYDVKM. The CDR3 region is CASNRGGRSGSQPQHF. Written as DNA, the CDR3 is TGTGCCAGCAACCGAGGGGGCCGTTCCGGGTCTCAGCCCCAGCATTTT.

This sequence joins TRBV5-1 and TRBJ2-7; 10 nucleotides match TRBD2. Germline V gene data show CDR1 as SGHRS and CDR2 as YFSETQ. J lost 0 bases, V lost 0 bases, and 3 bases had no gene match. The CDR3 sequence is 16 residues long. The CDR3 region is CASSLDSGGSSYEQYF. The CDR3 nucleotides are TGCGCCAGCAGCTTGGATAGCGGGGGGAGCTCCTACGAGCAGTACTTC.

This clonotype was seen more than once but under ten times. CDR3: CASSPRDPGASTDTQYF. The CDR3 coding sequence is TGTGCCAGCAGCCCCAGGGACCCCGGAGCGAGCACAGATACGCAGTATTTT. The chain couples TRBV7-9 to TRBJ2-3; D may be TRBD1 or TRBD2 (5 bases each). The CDR3 totals 17 residues. CDR1 is SEHNR, CDR2 FQNEAQ, per germline (reference sequence). The germline V and J ends were trimmed by 5 bases and 0 bases, with 18 bases remaining between them.

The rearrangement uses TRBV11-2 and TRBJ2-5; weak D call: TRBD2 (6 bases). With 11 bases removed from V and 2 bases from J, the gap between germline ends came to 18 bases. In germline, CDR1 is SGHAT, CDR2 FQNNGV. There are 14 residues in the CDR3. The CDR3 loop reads CAWSVAVRQETQYF. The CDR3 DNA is TGTGCCTGGAGTGTAGCGGTCCGTCAAGAGACCCAGTACTTC.

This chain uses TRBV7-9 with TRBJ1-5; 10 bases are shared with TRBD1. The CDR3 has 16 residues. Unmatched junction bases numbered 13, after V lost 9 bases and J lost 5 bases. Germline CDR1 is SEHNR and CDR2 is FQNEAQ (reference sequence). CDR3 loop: CASSVLGQGTDQPQHF. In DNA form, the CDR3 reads TGTGCCAGTAGTGTACTGGGACAGGGGACCGATCAGCCCCAGCATTTT.

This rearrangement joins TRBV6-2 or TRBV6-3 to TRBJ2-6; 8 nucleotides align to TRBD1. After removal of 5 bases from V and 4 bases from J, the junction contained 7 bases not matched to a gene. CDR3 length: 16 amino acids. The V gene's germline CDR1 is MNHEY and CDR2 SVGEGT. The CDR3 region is CASSPGQVSGANVLTF. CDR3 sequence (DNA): TGTGCCAGCAGTCCGGGACAGGTATCAGGGGCCAACGTCCTGACTTTC.

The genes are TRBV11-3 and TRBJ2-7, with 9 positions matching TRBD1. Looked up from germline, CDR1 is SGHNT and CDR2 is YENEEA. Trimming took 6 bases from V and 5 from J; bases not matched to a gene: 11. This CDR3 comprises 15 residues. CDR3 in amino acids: CASRVSVDRGHEQYF. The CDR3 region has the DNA TGTGCCAGCAGAGTTAGTGTGGACAGGGGCCACGAGCAGTACTTC.

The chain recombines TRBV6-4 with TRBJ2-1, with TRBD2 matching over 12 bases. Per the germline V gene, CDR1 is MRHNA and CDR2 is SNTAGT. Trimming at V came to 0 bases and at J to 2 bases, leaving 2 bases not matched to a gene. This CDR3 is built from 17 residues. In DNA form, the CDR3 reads TGTGCCAGCAGTGACTCTCTAGCGGGAGGGGCCTACAATGAGCAGTTCTTC. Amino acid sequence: CASSDSLAGGAYNEQFF.

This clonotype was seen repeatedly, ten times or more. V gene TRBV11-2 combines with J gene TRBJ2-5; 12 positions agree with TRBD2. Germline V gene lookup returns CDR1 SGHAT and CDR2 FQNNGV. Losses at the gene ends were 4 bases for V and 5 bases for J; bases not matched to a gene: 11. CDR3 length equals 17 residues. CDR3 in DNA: TGTGCCAGCAGCTCAGCTCTAGCGGGAGGGGGTGGGGAGACCCAGTACTTC. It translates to CASSSALAGGGGETQYF.

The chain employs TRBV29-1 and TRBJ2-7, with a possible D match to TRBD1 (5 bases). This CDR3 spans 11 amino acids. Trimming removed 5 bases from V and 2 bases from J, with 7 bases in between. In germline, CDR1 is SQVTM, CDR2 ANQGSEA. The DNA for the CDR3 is TGCAGCGTTAAGGGGACCTACGAGCAGTACTTC. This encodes CSVKGTYEQYF.

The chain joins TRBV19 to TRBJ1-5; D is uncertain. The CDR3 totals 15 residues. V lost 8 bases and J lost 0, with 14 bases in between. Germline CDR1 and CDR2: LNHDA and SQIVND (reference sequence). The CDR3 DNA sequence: TGTGCCAGTGCCCTCAGAGTCACTAGCAATCAGCCCCAGCATTTT. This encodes CASALRVTSNQPQHF.

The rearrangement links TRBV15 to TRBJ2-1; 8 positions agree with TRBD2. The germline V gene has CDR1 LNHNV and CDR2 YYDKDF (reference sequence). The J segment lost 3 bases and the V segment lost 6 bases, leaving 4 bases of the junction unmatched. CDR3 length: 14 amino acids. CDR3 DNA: TGTGCCACCAGAGGGCGGGGGGTCTACAATGAGCAGTTCTTC. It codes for CATRGRGVYNEQFF.

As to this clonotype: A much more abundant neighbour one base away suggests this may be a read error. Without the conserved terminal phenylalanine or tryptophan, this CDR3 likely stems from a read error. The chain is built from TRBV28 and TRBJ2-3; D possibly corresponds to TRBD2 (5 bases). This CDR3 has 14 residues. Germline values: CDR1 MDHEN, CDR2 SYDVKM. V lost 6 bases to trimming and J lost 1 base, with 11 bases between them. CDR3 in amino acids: CASSAGGRTDTQYS. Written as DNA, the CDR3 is TGTGCCAGCAGCGCCGGAGGACGCACAGATACGCAGTATTCT.

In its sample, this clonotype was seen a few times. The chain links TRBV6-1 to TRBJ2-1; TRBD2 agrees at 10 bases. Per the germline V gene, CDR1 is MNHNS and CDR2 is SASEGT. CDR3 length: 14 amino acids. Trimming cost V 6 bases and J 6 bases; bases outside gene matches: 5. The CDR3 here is CASRLAGGSNEQFF. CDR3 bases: TGTGCCAGCAGATTAGCGGGAGGTTCCAATGAGCAGTTCTTC.

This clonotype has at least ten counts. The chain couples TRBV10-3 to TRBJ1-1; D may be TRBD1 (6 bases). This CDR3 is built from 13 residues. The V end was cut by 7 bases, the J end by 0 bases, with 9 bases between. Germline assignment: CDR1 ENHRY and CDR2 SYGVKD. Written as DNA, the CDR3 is TGTGCCATCATGGGGGCGTTGAACACTGAAGCTTTCTTT. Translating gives CAIMGALNTEAFF.

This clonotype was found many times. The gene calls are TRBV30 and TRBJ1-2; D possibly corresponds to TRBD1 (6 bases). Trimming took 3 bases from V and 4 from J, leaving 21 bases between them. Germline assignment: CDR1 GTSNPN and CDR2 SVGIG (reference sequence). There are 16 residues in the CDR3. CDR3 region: CAWRPSGTSLSYGYTF. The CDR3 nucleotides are TGTGCCTGGAGGCCCTCCGGGACAAGCCTCTCCTATGGCTACACCTTC.

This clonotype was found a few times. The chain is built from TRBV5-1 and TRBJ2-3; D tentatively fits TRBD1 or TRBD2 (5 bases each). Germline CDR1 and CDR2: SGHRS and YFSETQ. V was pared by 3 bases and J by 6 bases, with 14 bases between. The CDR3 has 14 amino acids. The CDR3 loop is CASSWVGDTDTQYF. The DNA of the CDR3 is TGCGCCAGCAGCTGGGTGGGGGATACCGATACGCAGTATTTT.

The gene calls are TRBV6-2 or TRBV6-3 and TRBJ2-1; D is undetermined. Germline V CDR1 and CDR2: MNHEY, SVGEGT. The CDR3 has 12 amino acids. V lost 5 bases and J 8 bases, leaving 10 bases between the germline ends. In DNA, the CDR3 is TGTGCCAGCAGTGTCCTTTCGGATGAGCAGTTCTTC. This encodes CASSVLSDEQFF.

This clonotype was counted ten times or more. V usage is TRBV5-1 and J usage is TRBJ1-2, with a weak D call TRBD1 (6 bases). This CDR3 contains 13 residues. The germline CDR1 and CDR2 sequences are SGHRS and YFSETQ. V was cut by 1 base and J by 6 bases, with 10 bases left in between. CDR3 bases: TGCGCCAGCAGCTTGCAGGGGACGGATGGCTACACCTTC. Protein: CASSLQGTDGYTF.

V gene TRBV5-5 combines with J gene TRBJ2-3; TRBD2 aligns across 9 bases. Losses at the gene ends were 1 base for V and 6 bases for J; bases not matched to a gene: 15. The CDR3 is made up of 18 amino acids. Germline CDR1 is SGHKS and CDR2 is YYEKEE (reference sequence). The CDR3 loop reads CASSLRSGAGGRGDTQYF. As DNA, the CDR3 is TGTGCCAGCAGCTTGCGAAGCGGAGCGGGAGGACGAGGTGATACGCAGTATTTT.

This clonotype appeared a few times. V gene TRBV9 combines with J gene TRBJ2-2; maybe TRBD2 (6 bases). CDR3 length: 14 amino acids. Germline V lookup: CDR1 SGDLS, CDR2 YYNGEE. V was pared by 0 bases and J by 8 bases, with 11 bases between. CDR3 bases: TGTGCCAGCAGCGTAGAGGCCAGCGGGGGGGAGCTGTTTTTT. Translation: CASSVEASGGELFF.

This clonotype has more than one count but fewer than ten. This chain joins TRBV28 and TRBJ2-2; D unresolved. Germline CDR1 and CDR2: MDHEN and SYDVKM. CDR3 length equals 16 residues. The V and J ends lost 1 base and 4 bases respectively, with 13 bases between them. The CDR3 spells CASSLLVGTSTGELFF. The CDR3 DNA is TGTGCCAGCAGTTTATTAGTGGGCACGAGCACCGGGGAGCTGTTTTTT.

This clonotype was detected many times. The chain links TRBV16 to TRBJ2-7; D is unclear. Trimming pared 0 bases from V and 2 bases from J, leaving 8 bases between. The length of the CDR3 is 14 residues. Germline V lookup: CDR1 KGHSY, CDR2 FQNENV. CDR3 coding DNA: TGTGCCAGCAGCCAATCATGGGGTACCTACGAGCAGTACTTC. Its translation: CASSQSWGTYEQYF.

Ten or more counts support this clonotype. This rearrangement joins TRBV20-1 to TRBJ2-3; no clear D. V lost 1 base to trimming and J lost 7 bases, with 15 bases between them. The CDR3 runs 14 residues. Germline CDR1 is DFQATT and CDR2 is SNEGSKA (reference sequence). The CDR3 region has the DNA TGCAGTGCTAGAGTGGCCCAGAGGTTGAATACGCAGTATTTT. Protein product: CSARVAQRLNTQYF.

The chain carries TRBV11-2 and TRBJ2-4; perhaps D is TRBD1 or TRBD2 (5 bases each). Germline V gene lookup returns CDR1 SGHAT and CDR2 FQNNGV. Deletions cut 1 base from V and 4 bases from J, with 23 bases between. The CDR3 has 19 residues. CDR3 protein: CASSLGPGPTRVPKNIQYF. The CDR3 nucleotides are TGTGCCAGCAGCTTAGGTCCGGGACCGACGAGGGTCCCAAAAAACATTCAGTACTTC.

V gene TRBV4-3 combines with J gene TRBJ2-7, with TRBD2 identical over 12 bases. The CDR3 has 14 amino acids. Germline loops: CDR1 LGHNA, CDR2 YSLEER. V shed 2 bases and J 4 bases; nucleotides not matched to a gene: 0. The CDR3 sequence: CASSQLAGGYEQYF. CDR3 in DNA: TGCGCCAGCAGCCAACTAGCGGGAGGGTACGAGCAGTACTTC.